Sequencing of this TCR beta chain was carried out in a study of CD8+ T cells in alopecia areata. Trimming took 1 base from V and 0 from J; bases not matched to a gene: 10. There are 18 residues in the CDR3. Per the germline V gene, CDR1 is GTSNPN and CDR2 is SVGIG (reference sequence). Treatment described: oral pan-JAK inhibitor, 5-10 mg twice daily. Extracted from the samples, RNA was reverse transcribed into cDNA to serve as the sequencing template. The assay was immunoSEQ multiplex PCR, and TCRdb's table has in-frame clones only and misses some. The table lists 180,000 or so clones, 40% to 55% of them singletons, with around 9.1% in the top ten.

This receptor was obtained from a human donor with alopecia areata. Sequencing used CD8+ T cells sorted from blood, obtained at roughly week 52, from a patient treated with tofacitinib. The chain has TRBV30 and TRBJ2-3; TRBD2 aligns across 10 bases. CDR3 loop: CAWSGFGLAEWSTDTQYF. As DNA, the CDR3 is TGTGCCTGGAGTGGGTTCGGACTAGCGGAGTGGAGCACAGATACGCAGTATTTT. Variable domain in full (rest from reference TRBV30 and TRBJ2-3): SQTIHQWPATLVQPVGSPLSLECTVEGTSNPNLYWYRQAAGRGLQLLFYSVGIGQISSEVPQNLSASRPQDRQFILSSKKLLLSDSGFYLCAWSGFGLAEWSTDTQYFGPGTRLTVL.